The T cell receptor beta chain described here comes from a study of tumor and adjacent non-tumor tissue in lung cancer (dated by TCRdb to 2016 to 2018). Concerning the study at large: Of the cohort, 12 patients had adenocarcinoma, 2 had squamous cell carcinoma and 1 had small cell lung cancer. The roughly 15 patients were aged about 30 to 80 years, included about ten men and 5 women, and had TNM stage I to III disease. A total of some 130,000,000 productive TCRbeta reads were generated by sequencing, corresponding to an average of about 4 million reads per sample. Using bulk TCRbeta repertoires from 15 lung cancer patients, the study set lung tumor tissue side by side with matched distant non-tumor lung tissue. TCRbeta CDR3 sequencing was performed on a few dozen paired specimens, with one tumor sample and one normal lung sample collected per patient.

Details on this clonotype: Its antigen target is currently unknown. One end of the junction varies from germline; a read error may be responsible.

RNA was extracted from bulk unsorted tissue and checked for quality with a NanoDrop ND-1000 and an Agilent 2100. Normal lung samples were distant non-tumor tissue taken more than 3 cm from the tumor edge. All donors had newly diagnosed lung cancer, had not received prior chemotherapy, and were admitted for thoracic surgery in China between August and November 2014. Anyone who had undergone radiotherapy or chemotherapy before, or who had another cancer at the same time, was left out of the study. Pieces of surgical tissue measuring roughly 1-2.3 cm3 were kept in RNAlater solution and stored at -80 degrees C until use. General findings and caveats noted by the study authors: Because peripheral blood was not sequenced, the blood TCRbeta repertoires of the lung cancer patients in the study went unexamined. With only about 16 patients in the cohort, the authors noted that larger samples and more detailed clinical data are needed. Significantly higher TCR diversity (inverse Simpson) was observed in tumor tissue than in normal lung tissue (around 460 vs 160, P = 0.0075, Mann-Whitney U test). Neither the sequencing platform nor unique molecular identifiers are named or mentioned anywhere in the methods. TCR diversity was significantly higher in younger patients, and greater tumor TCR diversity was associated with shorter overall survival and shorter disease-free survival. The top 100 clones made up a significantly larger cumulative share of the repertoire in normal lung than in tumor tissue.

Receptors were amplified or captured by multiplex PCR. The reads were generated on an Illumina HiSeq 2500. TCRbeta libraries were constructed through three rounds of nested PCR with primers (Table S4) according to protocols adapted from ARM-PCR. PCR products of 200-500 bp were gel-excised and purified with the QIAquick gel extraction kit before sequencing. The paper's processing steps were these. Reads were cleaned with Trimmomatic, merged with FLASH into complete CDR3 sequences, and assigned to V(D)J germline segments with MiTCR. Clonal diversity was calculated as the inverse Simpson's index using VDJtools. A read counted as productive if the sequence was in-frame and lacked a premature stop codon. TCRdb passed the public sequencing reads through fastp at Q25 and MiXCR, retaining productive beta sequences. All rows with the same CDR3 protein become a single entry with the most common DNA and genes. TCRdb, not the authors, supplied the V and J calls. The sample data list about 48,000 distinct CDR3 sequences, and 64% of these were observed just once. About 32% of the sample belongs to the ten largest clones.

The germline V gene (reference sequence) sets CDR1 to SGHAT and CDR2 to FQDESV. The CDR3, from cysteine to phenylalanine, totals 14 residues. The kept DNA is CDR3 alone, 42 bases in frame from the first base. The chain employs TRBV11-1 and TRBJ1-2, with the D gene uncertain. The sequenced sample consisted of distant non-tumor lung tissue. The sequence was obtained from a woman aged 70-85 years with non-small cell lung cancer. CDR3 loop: CASSHSVAGYDYTF. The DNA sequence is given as TGTGCCAGCAGTCATTCGGTAGCTGGCTATGACTACACTTTC. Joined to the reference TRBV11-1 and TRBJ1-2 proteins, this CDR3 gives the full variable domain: EAEVAQSPRYKITEKSQAVAFWCDPISGHATLYWYRQILGQGPELLVQFQDESVVDDSQLPKDRFSAERLKGVDSTLKIQPAELGDSAMYLCASSHSVAGYDYTFGSGTRLTVV.